A selection of T cell receptor beta chains follows, all from one sample in a study of CD8 T cells in ankylosing spondylitis. Using its own MiXCR run on the 5' RACE reads, TCRdb lists one record per CDR3 protein. This table holds fewer than 550,000 distinct CDR3 sequences, roughly 5.2% found once. Sequencing was done on a sample of blood, either unsorted or a sorted T cell fraction (not recorded which). These receptors came from a male donor with ankylosing spondylitis. The CDR3 runs from the conserved cysteine through the conserved F or W. D genes are given only for firm matches. Clone size is shown for a subset of rows, as once, few, many or a class of expanded clone.

TRBV7-2	-	many	TRBJ2-1	CASSPAPIAYNEQFF	TGTGCCAGCAGCCCTGCCCCGATAGCCTACAATGAGCAGTTCTTC
TRBV7-9	-	few	TRBJ2-5	CASTTGNQETQYF	TGTGCCAGCACCACAGGGAACCAAGAGACCCAGTACTTC
TRBV18	-	few	TRBJ2-7	CASSPPTTAYEQYF	TGTGCCAGCTCACCACCGACGACAGCCTACGAGCAGTACTTC
TRBV5-4	-	few	TRBJ2-7	CASSARDGASYEQYF	TGTGCCAGCAGCGCCCGGGACGGAGCCTCCTACGAGCAGTACTTC
TRBV7-2	-	many	TRBJ1-1	CASSFRGLNTEAFF	TGTGCCAGCAGCTTCAGGGGACTGAACACTGAAGCTTTCTTT
TRBV24-1	-	-	TRBJ2-5	CATSDLTTGETQYF	TGTGCCACCAGTGATTTGACGACGGGAGAGACCCAGTACTTC
TRBV7-2	TRBD2	many	TRBJ2-1	CATAGLAGVEQFF	TGTGCCACCGCGGGACTAGCGGGAGTCGAGCAGTTCTTC
TRBV24-1	TRBD2	many	TRBJ2-1	CATSEPSGTSYNEQFF	TGTGCCACCAGTGAACCAAGCGGGACCTCCTACAATGAGCAGTTCTTC
TRBV4-2	TRBD1	many	TRBJ2-2	CASSVPGQGFRDANTGELFF	TGTGCCAGCAGCGTCCCGGGACAGGGGTTTCGAGACGCGAACACCGGGGAGCTGTTTTTT
TRBV6-1	TRBD1	many	TRBJ2-7	CASRSGTGIVGEQYF	TGTGCCAGCAGGTCCGGGACAGGGATAGTTGGCGAGCAGTACTTC
TRBV7-2	TRBD2	many	TRBJ2-3	CASSLVAGGGGDTQYF	TGTGCCAGCAGCTTGGTAGCGGGAGGAGGGGGAGATACGCAGTATTTT
TRBV12-3/TRBV12-4	-	many	TRBJ2-1	CASSPSGAAYNEQFF	TGTGCCAGCAGCCCCTCGGGGGCCGCATACAATGAGCAGTTCTTC
TRBV20-1	-	many	TRBJ1-6	CSARDSRGNSPLHF	TGCAGTGCTAGAGATAGCCGGGGGAATTCACCCCTCCACTTT
TRBV7-2	TRBD1	many	TRBJ2-1	CASSFSQGARGGQFF	TGTGCCAGCAGCTTCTCACAGGGGGCCAGAGGGGGGCAGTTCTTC
TRBV27	-	many	TRBJ2-1	CASSLMGGYYNEQFF	TGTGCCAGCAGTTTAATGGGGGGATACTACAATGAGCAGTTCTTC
TRBV7-9	-	many	TRBJ1-5	CASSFSQGLNQPQHF	TGTGCCAGCAGCTTCTCACAGGGCCTGAATCAGCCCCAGCATTTT
TRBV28	TRBD2	many	TRBJ2-1	CASSLTSGGSYNEQFF	TGTGCCAGCAGTTTAACTAGCGGGGGGTCCTACAATGAGCAGTTCTTC
TRBV10-3	-	many	TRBJ2-7	CAISESPDGYEQYF	TGTGCCATCAGTGAGTCGCCAGACGGCTACGAGCAGTACTTC
TRBV20-1	TRBD2	few	TRBJ2-3	CSASPLLAGPAGDTQYF	TGCAGTGCTAGCCCCCTGCTAGCGGGGCCTGCAGGAGATACGCAGTATTTT
TRBV6-2/TRBV6-3	-	many	TRBJ2-7	CASSYSGGSEQYF	TGTGCCAGCAGTTACTCAGGCGGTAGCGAGCAGTACTTC
TRBV6-1	-	few	TRBJ2-5	CASRTVRSGQETQYF	TGTGCCAGCAGAACTGTGCGGAGCGGACAAGAGACCCAGTACTTC
TRBV5-1	TRBD1	many	TRBJ1-5	CASRPGTAINQPQHF	TGCGCCAGCAGGCCCGGGACAGCGATCAATCAGCCCCAGCATTTT
TRBV5-1	TRBD1	few	TRBJ2-7	CASRPDRGSYEQYF	TGCGCCAGCAGGCCGGACAGGGGTTCCTACGAGCAGTACTTC
TRBV7-6	TRBD2	many	TRBJ2-1	CASSLEARGTSGYNEQFF	TGTGCCAGCAGCTTAGAGGCCCGCGGGACTAGCGGATACAATGAGCAGTTCTTC
TRBV4-2	TRBD1	many	TRBJ1-4	CASSQDPRGTNEKLFF	TGTGCCAGCAGCCAAGATCCCAGGGGGACTAATGAAAAACTGTTTTTT
TRBV6-1	-	many	TRBJ1-2	CASSPSTEDYGYTF	TGTGCCAGCAGTCCTTCGACGGAGGACTATGGCTACACCTTC
TRBV7-2	-	many	TRBJ1-4	CASSLVYRGEKLFF	TGTGCCAGCAGCTTAGTTTATCGCGGTGAAAAACTGTTTTTT
TRBV29-1	-	-	TRBJ2-3	CSARRGFGADTQYF	TGCAGCGCCCGGCGGGGTTTTGGGGCAGATACGCAGTATTTT
TRBV27	TRBD2	many	TRBJ2-7	CASSLGGRAGYEQYF	TGTGCCAGCAGTTTAGGCGGGAGGGCCGGTTACGAGCAGTACTTC
TRBV5-1	-	many	TRBJ1-1	CASRFGGTEAFF	TGCGCCAGCAGATTTGGGGGCACTGAAGCTTTCTTT
TRBV5-1	TRBD2	many	TRBJ2-7	CASSWGTSGSEQYF	TGCGCCAGCAGCTGGGGGACTAGCGGGAGCGAGCAGTACTTC
TRBV5-5	TRBD1	many	TRBJ1-2	CASSLVLRDRLAYGYTF	TGTGCCAGCAGCTTGGTATTAAGGGACAGACTCGCCTATGGCTACACCTTC
TRBV11-2	-	-	TRBJ2-1	CASSPDPTHFNEQFF	TGTGCCAGCAGCCCCGACCCTACCCACTTCAATGAGCAGTTCTTC
TRBV20-1	TRBD2	many	TRBJ2-3	CRGVGGSTDTQYF	TGCAGGGGGGTGGGAGGGAGCACAGATACGCAGTATTTT
TRBV7-2	-	many	TRBJ1-4	CASSPHPEKLFF	TGTGCCAGCAGCCCCCACCCTGAAAAACTGTTTTTT
TRBV9	TRBD1	many	TRBJ1-3	CASSVGDRGPSGNTIYF	TGTGCCAGCAGCGTAGGGGACAGGGGGCCCTCTGGAAACACCATATATTTT
TRBV4-3	-	many	TRBJ1-5	CASSQDPPQVNQPQHF	TGCGCCAGCAGCCAGGATCCCCCGCAGGTCAATCAGCCCCAGCATTTT
TRBV11-2	-	many	TRBJ2-1	CASSLVRQKGQFF	TGTGCCAGCAGCTTAGTTCGGCAGAAAGGGCAGTTCTTC
TRBV6-5	-	many	TRBJ2-5	CASSYPPNSNRETQYF	TGTGCCAGCAGTTACCCCCCGAACAGCAATCGAGAGACCCAGTACTTC
TRBV20-1	-	many	TRBJ2-3	CSALRLNTQYF	TGCAGTGCCCTACGTCTTAATACGCAGTATTTT
TRBV6-6	-	many	TRBJ1-4	CASTAAVNEKLFF	TGTGCCAGCACGGCGGCTGTTAATGAAAAACTGTTTTTT
TRBV29-1	-	-	TRBJ2-7	CSVALGGRDEQYF	TGCAGCGTTGCTCTGGGGGGACGCGACGAGCAGTACTTC
TRBV2	-	-	TRBJ2-7	CASSVTGRGFDEQYF	TGTGCCAGCAGTGTTACGGGACGGGGGTTCGACGAGCAGTACTTC
TRBV5-1	-	many	TRBJ1-1	CASSLEGVDTEAFF	TGCGCCAGCAGCTTGGAGGGCGTCGACACTGAAGCTTTCTTT
TRBV7-8	-	many	TRBJ2-1	CASSLESRGSSYNEQFF	TGTGCCAGCAGCTTAGAGTCTCGTGGGAGCTCCTACAATGAGCAGTTCTTC
TRBV19	-	-	TRBJ2-1	CASSIVVSSYNEQFF	TGTGCCAGTAGTATAGTTGTGAGCTCCTACAATGAGCAGTTCTTC
TRBV28	TRBD1	many	TRBJ1-1	CASRAGQGDYNTEAFF	TGTGCCAGCAGAGCAGGACAGGGGGATTACAACACTGAAGCTTTCTTT
TRBV7-9	-	many	TRBJ2-3	CASSSLLGEFQDTQYF	TGTGCCAGCAGCTCCCTTCTGGGGGAATTTCAAGATACGCAGTATTTT
TRBV7-2	-	many	TRBJ1-4	CASSFLDRDEKLFF	TGTGCCAGCAGCTTCTTGGACAGAGATGAAAAACTGTTTTTT
TRBV14	-	-	TRBJ1-2	CASSPSRNYGYTF	TGTGCCAGCAGCCCCTCTCGAAACTATGGCTACACCTTC
TRBV28	TRBD1	many	TRBJ2-7	CASSRRTGVVGSYEQYF	TGTGCCAGCAGCCGCAGGACAGGGGTTGTGGGCTCCTACGAGCAGTACTTC
TRBV20-1	TRBD1	many	TRBJ1-2	CSAAERTGVGYTF	TGCAGTGCTGCGGAGAGGACAGGGGTCGGCTACACCTTC
TRBV25-1	-	many	TRBJ1-2	CASSAGPYGYTF	TGTGCCAGCAGTGCCGGACCCTATGGCTACACCTTC
TRBV27	-	many	TRBJ2-7	CASRLTYRTYEQYF	TGTGCCAGCAGGCTGACGTACCGGACCTACGAGCAGTACTTC
TRBV6-6	-	many	TRBJ2-7	CASSYSQGYEQYF	TGTGCCAGCAGTTACTCGCAGGGCTACGAGCAGTACTTC
TRBV9	TRBD1	many	TRBJ1-1	CASSVLDRDTEAFF	TGTGCCAGCAGCGTATTAGACAGGGACACTGAAGCTTTCTTT
TRBV6-6	-	-	TRBJ2-1	CASVRDSYNEQFF	TGTGCCAGCGTAAGGGACTCCTACAATGAGCAGTTCTTC
TRBV6-5	-	many	TRBJ2-2	CASSYTFSGAGDTGELFF	TGTGCCAGCAGTTACACTTTCTCAGGGGCGGGGGACACCGGGGAGCTGTTTTTT
TRBV29-1	-	many	TRBJ2-7	CSVFGGGPRAYEQYF	TGCAGCGTTTTCGGCGGGGGCCCGAGGGCCTACGAGCAGTACTTC
TRBV5-1	TRBD2	-	TRBJ2-5	CASSGGSGALQETQYF	TGCGCCAGCAGCGGGGGGAGCGGGGCCCTTCAAGAGACCCAGTACTTC